These T cell receptor beta chains were read from a single sample in a study of neurological immune-mediated disorders. TCRdb used MiXCR to reprocess the 5' RACE reads, holding one entry per CDR3 protein. The table lists about 80,000 distinct CDR3 sequences, 9.4% of them singletons. The sample comprised PBMCs. The source of these receptors is a man aged 50 or older in good health. CDR3s include the opening cysteine and the closing phenylalanine or tryptophan. A D gene is named only where the DNA matches it firmly. Rows may omit the clone size; those that give it use once, few, many or a size class.

>TRBJ2-3|.|many|TRBV10-1
TGCGCCAGCAGTGAGTCTGGAGTGCCGGGTACGCAGTATTTT
CASSESGVPGTQYF
>TRBJ2-7|.|many|TRBV12-3/TRBV12-4
TGTGCCAGCGGGCCGTACGGAACCTCCTACGAGCAGTACTTC
CASGPYGTSYEQYF
>TRBJ2-7|TRBD2|many|TRBV5-1
TGCGCCAGCAGCTTGGATGGGCCGGGAGGTTCGTACGAGCAGTACTTC
CASSLDGPGGSYEQYF
>TRBJ2-2|.|many|TRBV5-1
TGCGCCAGCAGGCCGGACATCGTTACCGGGGAGCTGTTTTTT
CASRPDIVTGELFF
>TRBJ2-7|.|many|TRBV2
TGTGCCAGCAGTGAAGAGTGGATGGGACACGAGCAGTACTTC
CASSEEWMGHEQYF
>TRBJ2-7|TRBD1|many|TRBV12-3/TRBV12-4
TGTGCCAGCAGTTTGGGGGACAGAATCTACGAGCAGTACTTC
CASSLGDRIYEQYF
>TRBJ2-7|.|many|TRBV6-2/TRBV6-3
TGTGCCAGCAGGGGAGCGACCAGGAGGACCTACGAGCAGTACTTC
CASRGATRRTYEQYF
>TRBJ1-5|.|few|TRBV25-1
TGTGCCAGCAGCGGGGTGGGGACACCCAGCAATCAGCCCCAGCATTTT
CASSGVGTPSNQPQHF
>TRBJ2-5|.|.|TRBV3-1
TGTGCCAGCAGCCAAGAGGCAGAGACCCACTACTTC
CASSQEAETHYF
>TRBJ1-1|.|many|TRBV3-1
TGTGCCAGCAGCCGGCCAGCCTGGGGGGTCGCTTTCTTT
CASSRPAWGVAFF
>TRBJ2-2|.|many|TRBV10-3
TGTGCCATCAGTGAGTCCCTATCAGCGTCCGTGTGGGCCGGGGAGCTGTTTTTT
CAISESLSASVWAGELFF
>TRBJ2-5|.|many|TRBV6-2/TRBV6-3
TGTGCCAGCACTTTAGGGGCCGGCTCCCAAGAGACCCAGTACTTC
CASTLGAGSQETQYF
>TRBJ1-2|.|many|TRBV10-3
TGTGCCATCAGCGGGGAGGGCTCAAACTATGGCTACACCTTC
CAISGEGSNYGYTF
>TRBJ2-1|TRBD2|many|TRBV7-3
TGTGCCAGCAGCTCGGGACTAGCGGGCCACAATGAGCAGTTCTTC
CASSSGLAGHNEQFF
>TRBJ1-6|.|many|TRBV5-1
TGCGCCAGCAGCTTGGTTTCGACAGATAATTCACCCCTCCACTTT
CASSLVSTDNSPLHF
>TRBJ2-1|TRBD2|many|TRBV7-3
TGTGCCAGCAGCCTATCTACTAGCGGCCCCTACAATGAGCAGTTCTTC
CASSLSTSGPYNEQFF
>TRBJ2-7|.|many|TRBV6-1
TGTGCCAGCAGTGAGTCTTACAGGGATAGGCAGTACTTC
CASSESYRDRQYF
>TRBJ2-7|TRBD2|many|TRBV28
TGTGCGAGCCTTACGGGGCTAGCGGGGACGGCTACGAAGCAGTACTTC
CASLTGLAGTATKQYF
>TRBJ1-5|.|few|TRBV6-5
TGTGCCAGCAGCTCCGGACAGCACAATCAGCCCCAGCATTTT
CASSSGQHNQPQHF
>TRBJ2-3|.|many|TRBV7-9
TGTGCCAGCAGCTTAATGGGGTTAATCGCAGATACGCAGTATTTT
CASSLMGLIADTQYF